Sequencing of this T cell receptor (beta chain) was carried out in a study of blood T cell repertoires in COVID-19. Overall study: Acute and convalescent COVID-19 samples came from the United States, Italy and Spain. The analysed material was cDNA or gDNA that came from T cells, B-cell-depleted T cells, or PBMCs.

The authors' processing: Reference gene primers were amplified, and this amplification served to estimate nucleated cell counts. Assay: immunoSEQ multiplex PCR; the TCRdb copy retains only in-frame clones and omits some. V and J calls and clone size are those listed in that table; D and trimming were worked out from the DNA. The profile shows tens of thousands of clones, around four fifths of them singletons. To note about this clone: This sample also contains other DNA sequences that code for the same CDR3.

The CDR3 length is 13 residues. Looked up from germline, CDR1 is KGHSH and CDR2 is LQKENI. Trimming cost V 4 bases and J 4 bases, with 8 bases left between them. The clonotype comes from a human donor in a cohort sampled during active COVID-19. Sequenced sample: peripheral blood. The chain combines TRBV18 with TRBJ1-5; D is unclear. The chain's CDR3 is CASSRQDNQPQHF. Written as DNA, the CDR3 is TGTGCCAGCTCACGGCAGGATAATCAGCCCCAGCATTTT.